These 22 T cell receptor beta chains share one sample of origin, sequenced in a study of cytomegalovirus exposure and HLA in healthy donors. Use of 60 Vbeta and 13 Jbeta primers characterized the PCR. Measured with immunoSEQ multiplex PCR; TCRdb has only the in-frame clones, and not every one. In the table there are 150,000 to 250,000 clones, approximately 79% of which are singletons. The material sequenced was PBMCs. The receptors stem from a woman in her thirties in good health and CMV-seropositive.

The CDR3 reads CASSQDRDFSYEQYF. As DNA, the CDR3 is TGCGCCAGCAGCCAAGACCGGGACTTCTCCTACGAGCAGTACTTC. The V call is TRBV4-3, the J call TRBJ2-7, with D tentatively TRBD2 (6 bases). The CDR3 loop spans 15 amino acids. CDR1 and CDR2 (germline): LGHNA, YSLEER. V was trimmed by 0 bases and J by 0 bases, leaving 9 bases between them.

J is TRBJ2-1 and V is TRBV27; 9 bases agree with TRBD1. This CDR3 region has 15 residues. V dropped 6 bases and J dropped 8; count of bases not matched to a gene: 11. Germline assignment: CDR1 MNHEY and CDR2 SMNVEV (reference sequence). DNA for the CDR3: TGTGCCAGCAGCGTCACAGGGGGCGTAATCTATGAGCAGTTCTTC. It codes for CASSVTGGVIYEQFF.

The chain links TRBV11-3 to TRBJ2-1; TRBD1 matches at 10 bases. The CDR3 sequence is 15 residues long. V was pared by 5 bases and J by 3 bases, with 4 bases of the junction left unmatched. The germline V gene has CDR1 SGHNT and CDR2 YENEEA. CDR3 nucleotide sequence: TGTGCCAGCAGCCCTGGACAGGGGGGCTACAATGAGCAGTTCTTC. It is translated as CASSPGQGGYNEQFF.

CDR3 coding DNA: TGTGCCAGCAGCCCCAGGAGGGTAGGAGGCACAGATACGCAGTATTTT. It translates to CASSPRRVGGTDTQYF. The chain carries TRBV9 and TRBJ2-3; D might be TRBD2 (6 bases). The CDR3 spans 16 residues. V was shortened by 4 bases and J by 1 base, with 16 bases between the two germline ends. CDR1 is SGDLS and CDR2 is YYNGEE in the germline V gene.

The rearrangement joins TRBV11-2 to TRBJ2-1; 12 nucleotides agree with TRBD2. The germline gives CDR1 SGHAT, CDR2 FQNNGV. The CDR3 is 16 residues long. V gave up 5 bases and J gave up 7 bases; unmatched junction bases: 9. The CDR3 is CASSLNPGTSGNEQFF. As DNA, the CDR3 is TGTGCCAGCAGCCTCAACCCCGGGACTAGCGGGAATGAGCAGTTCTTC. Combining the CDR3 with reference TRBV11-2 and TRBJ2-1 gives the whole variable domain EAGVAQSPRYKIIEKRQSVAFWCNPISGHATLYWYQQILGQGPKLLIQFQNNGVVDDSQLPKDRFSAERLKGVDSTLKIQPAKLEDSAVYLCASSLNPGTSGNEQFFGPGTRLTVL.

CDR3 DNA: TGTGCCAGCAGCTTGGTGGCGGGGGGCGAGCAGTACTTC. Protein product: CASSLVAGGEQYF. The chain combines TRBV5-6 with TRBJ2-7, with 8 bases identical to TRBD2. The CDR3 covers 13 residues. Germline V lookup: CDR1 SGHDT, CDR2 YYEEEE. V trimming: 0 bases; J trimming: 6 bases; junction bases outside the gene matches: 2.

Written as DNA, the CDR3 is TGCAGCGTTAACACAGGGAAGGGGGCTGGCTACACCTTC. Encoded protein: CSVNTGKGAGYTF. J is TRBJ1-2 and V is TRBV29-1; TRBD1 matches at 7 bases. Germline V lookup: CDR1 SQVTM, CDR2 ANQGSEA. The length of the CDR3 is 13 residues. With V trimmed by 5 bases and J by 7 bases, 10 bases remained unmatched.

This sequence joins TRBV12-5 and TRBJ1-3; 8 bases are shared with TRBD1. The CDR3 has 12 amino acids. V lost 1 base, J lost 16 bases, and 6 bases stayed unmatched. The V gene's germline CDR1 is LGHNT and CDR2 FRNRAP. The CDR3 sequence: CASGLAGQGLYF. CDR3 in DNA: TGTGCTAGTGGTTTGGCCGGACAGGGCCTGTATTTT.

This clone was seen a few times. This rearrangement joins TRBV2 to TRBJ2-5; TRBD1 matches at 8 bases. CDR3 length equals 15 residues. From germline, CDR1 is SNHLY and CDR2 FYNNEI. V gave up 3 bases and J gave up 5 bases; unmatched junction bases: 8. DNA for the CDR3: TGTGCCAGCAGTGATTCCTGGACAGGGCAGGAGACCCAGTACTTC. Translating it yields CASSDSWTGQETQYF.

The chain has TRBV15 and TRBJ1-1, with 9 bases fitting TRBD1. The V and J ends lost 5 bases and 5 bases, in that order; junction bases with no gene match: 6. Germline CDR1 and CDR2: LNHNV and YYDKDF (reference sequence). CDR3 length equals 14 residues. CDR3 DNA: TGTGCCACCAGCGCCGGACAGGGGCTGACTGAAGCTTTCTTT. The encoded protein is CATSAGQGLTEAFF. Combining the CDR3 with reference TRBV15 and TRBJ1-1 gives the whole variable domain DAMVIQNPRYQVTQFGKPVTLSCSQTLNHNVMYWYQQKSSQAPKLLFHYYDKDFNNEADTPDNFQSRRPNTSFCFLDIRSPGLGDTAMYLCATSAGQGLTEAFFGQGTRLTVV.

The J gene is TRBJ1-2, the V gene TRBV20-1, with a tentative D call TRBD1 (5 bases). V lost 6 bases, J lost 8 bases, and 10 bases lay in between. Germline V lookup: CDR1 DFQATT, CDR2 SNEGSKA (reference sequence). The length of the CDR3 is 10 residues. DNA for the CDR3: TGCAGTGCCCCAGGACAAGGCTACACCTTC. Residues: CSAPGQGYTF.

The V gene is TRBV7-9, the J gene TRBJ1-5, with TRBD1 as a possible D gene (6 bases). V was shortened by 1 base and J by 0 bases, with 16 bases between the two germline ends. The CDR3 spans 18 residues. In germline, CDR1 is SEHNR, CDR2 FQNEAQ (reference sequence). The CDR3 is CASSLERGTRYSNQPQHF. The CDR3 DNA sequence: TGTGCCAGCAGCTTAGAAAGGGGGACCAGATATAGCAATCAGCCCCAGCATTTT.

The chain is built from TRBV19 and TRBJ2-1; 10 nucleotides line up with TRBD2. This CDR3 spans 12 amino acids. Germline CDR1 is LNHDA and CDR2 is SQIVND (reference sequence). With 10 bases clipped from V and 8 bases from J, the junction kept 5 bases outside the gene matches. As DNA, the CDR3 is TGTGCCATTGGGGGGACTAGCGATGAGCAGTTCTTC. Translated: CAIGGTSDEQFF.

This chain connects TRBV29-1 to TRBJ2-6, with a tentative D call TRBD1 (5 bases). The germline CDR1 and CDR2 sequences are SQVTM and ANQGSEA. V was clipped by 7 bases and J by 0 bases, with 7 bases between them. The CDR3 covers 13 residues. Here the CDR3 DNA reads TGCAGCGCTACAGGCTCTGGGGCCAACGTCCTGACTTTC. Residues: CSATGSGANVLTF.

CDR3 DNA sequence: TGTGCCAGTAGTATGGGACAGGGGATAAAAGAGACCCAGTACTTC. It is translated as CASSMGQGIKETQYF. V gene TRBV19 combines with J gene TRBJ2-5, with 10 bases that match TRBD1. The CDR3 sequence is 15 residues long. V lost 3 bases and J lost 3; bases outside the gene matches: 4. The germline gives CDR1 LNHDA, CDR2 SQIVND (reference sequence).

The CDR3 loop reads CASSSEPLTDTQYF. The CDR3 DNA is TGTGCCAGCAGCTCAGAACCGTTGACAGATACGCAGTATTTT. The chain is built from TRBV7-7 and TRBJ2-3, with unresolved D. Per the germline V gene, CDR1 is SSHAT and CDR2 is FNYEAQ (reference sequence). This CDR3 region has 14 residues. Trimming removed 4 bases at V and 3 bases at J, with 11 bases between.

V gene TRBV5-6 combines with J gene TRBJ2-5; D gene unclear. The CDR3 loop spans 13 amino acids. Per germline, CDR1 SGHDT and CDR2 YYEEEE. V gave up 0 bases and J gave up 5 bases, with 8 bases separating them. The CDR3 bases are TGTGCCAGCAGCTTGGCCGTTGAGGAGACCCAGTACTTC. Amino acids: CASSLAVEETQYF.

V usage is TRBV7-8 and J usage is TRBJ1-1; TRBD1 matches 12 bases. Germline V lookup: CDR1 SGHVS, CDR2 FQNEAQ. The CDR3 consists of 18 residues. Germline trimming cut 4 bases from V and 5 bases from J; bases unmatched to any gene: 14. The CDR3 DNA sequence: TGTGCCAGCAGCTCCCGCCGGGACAGGGGGCGCATGTATACTGAAGCTTTCTTT. Protein sequence: CASSSRRDRGRMYTEAFF.

The DNA of the CDR3 is TGTGCCAGCAAACAGGGGAGAGGAGAGGGAAACACCATATATTTT. Protein: CASKQGRGEGNTIYF. V gene TRBV2 combines with J gene TRBJ1-3; TRBD1 matches at 7 bases. The CDR3 loop spans 15 amino acids. Trimming cost V 7 bases and J 4 bases; bases outside gene matches: 10. Germline values: CDR1 SNHLY, CDR2 FYNNEI. The complete variable domain, with remaining parts taken from reference TRBV2 and TRBJ1-3, reads EPEVTQTPSHQVTQMGQEVILRCVPISNHLYFYWYRQILGQKVEFLVSFYNNEISEKSEIFDDQFSVERPDGSNFTLKIRSTKLEDSAMYFCASKQGRGEGNTIYFGEGSWLTVV.

The chain has TRBV19 and TRBJ1-4; D unresolved. CDR1 and CDR2 from the germline V gene are LNHDA and SQIVND (reference sequence). V lost 5 bases and J 7 bases, leaving 35 bases between the germline ends. The CDR3 is 21 amino acids. CDR3 sequence (DNA): TGTGCCAGTAGTGTAGGCCAACCTAGTAGAGACTTTATCCCTAATAGTGAAAAACTGTTTTTT. Protein sequence: CASSVGQPSRDFIPNSEKLFF.

The CDR3 loop is CASSQSWNTGELFF. CDR3 nucleotides: TGCGCCAGCAGCCAATCATGGAACACCGGGGAGCTGTTTTTT. This chain joins TRBV4-3 and TRBJ2-2, with unresolved D. V was pared by 2 bases and J by 1 base, with 5 bases between. This CDR3 has 14 residues. The germline V gene encodes CDR1 LGHNA and CDR2 YSLEER.

The chain links TRBV5-4 to TRBJ1-2; 9 nucleotides align to TRBD1. V was clipped by 4 bases and J by 6 bases; unmatched bases: 4. The CDR3 is 13 residues long. Germline loops: CDR1 SGHNT, CDR2 YYREEE (reference sequence). Here the CDR3 reads CASSGWTGDGYTF. The CDR3 bases are TGTGCCAGCAGCGGGTGGACAGGGGATGGCTACACCTTC.